One and the same sample provided the 23 T cell receptor beta chains below, sequenced in a study of OX40 agonist ivuxolimab in advanced cancers. Measured with immunoSEQ multiplex PCR; TCRdb has only the in-frame clones, and not every one. Here the sample spans some 74,000 clones, more than 85% being singletons. This specimen consisted of CD4+ or CD8+ T cells sorted from blood, obtained in a trial of the OX40 agonist ivuxolimab. The receptors shown here come from an adult with an advanced solid tumor such as melanoma, head and neck, liver or kidney cancer.

The chain joins TRBV7-3 to TRBJ2-5; D remains unclear. The CDR3 has 13 residues. V lost 5 bases and J 3 bases, leaving 10 bases between the germline ends. Germline CDR1 is SGHTA and CDR2 is FQGTGA. The DNA for the CDR3 is TGTGCCAGCAGCCAACACCCAGAAGAGACCCAGTACTTC. Translation: CASSQHPEETQYF.

This clone appeared once. CDR3 DNA: TGTGCCAGCAGTGAAGAGGGGCAGCGGCTCCAAGAGACCCAGTACTTC. Amino acid sequence: CASSEEGQRLQETQYF. The V and J genes are TRBV2 and TRBJ2-5, with D perhaps being TRBD1 or TRBD2 (5 bases each). Looked up from germline, CDR1 is SNHLY and CDR2 is FYNNEI. Trimming shortened V by 1 base and J by 1 base, and 13 bases separated the two germline ends. The CDR3 runs 16 residues.

V usage is TRBV4-1 and J usage is TRBJ1-3, with 9 bases fitting TRBD1. V lost 4 bases, J lost 2 bases, and 6 bases stayed unmatched. Germline V CDR1 and CDR2: MGHRA, YSYEKL. The CDR3 is 16 residues long. The CDR3: CASSPGQGRTGNTIYF. For the CDR3, the DNA is TGCGCCAGCAGCCCCGGACAGGGGAGGACTGGAAACACCATATATTTT.

DNA for the CDR3: TGTGCCAGCAGCTTAGGCGGACCACGCTACACCTTC. It yields the protein CASSLGGPRYTF. The chain recombines TRBV11-2 with TRBJ1-2, with D hard to call. The germline V gene has CDR1 SGHAT and CDR2 FQNNGV. This CDR3 has 12 amino acids. The germline V and J ends were trimmed by 1 base and 9 bases, with 9 bases remaining between them.

The genes are TRBV13 and TRBJ2-3; 7 bases align to TRBD1. V gave up 5 bases and J gave up 5 bases; unmatched junction bases: 10. The CDR3 totals 15 residues. CDR1 is PRHDT, CDR2 FYEKMQ, per germline (reference sequence). CDR3 in amino acids: CASSGRTGEGDTQYF. The CDR3 nucleotides read TGTGCCAGCAGCGGACGTACAGGGGAAGGAGATACGCAGTATTTT.

The chain employs TRBV4-1 and TRBJ1-1; D is unresolved. CDR1 MGHRA and CDR2 YSYEKL come from the germline V gene. This CDR3 has 14 amino acids. V lost 1 base to trimming and J lost 5 bases, with 11 bases between them. The CDR3 nucleotides are TGCGCCAGCAGCCAAGTTGGGAGGAATACTGAAGCTTTCTTT. It is translated as CASSQVGRNTEAFF.

This clone was detected once. V is TRBV10-3 and J is TRBJ1-2; TRBD1 matches 8 bases. The CDR3 length is 13 residues. Germline values: CDR1 ENHRY, CDR2 SYGVKD. The V gene end was trimmed by 3 bases and the J gene end by 8 bases; junction bases not matched to a gene: 5. The CDR3 region has the DNA TGTGCCATCAGTGACGGACAGGGAGGAGGCTACACCTTC. Amino acids: CAISDGQGGGYTF.

This sequence joins TRBV15 and TRBJ2-1; 13 positions match TRBD2. Germline assignment: CDR1 LNHNV and CDR2 YYDKDF (reference sequence). The CDR3 is 18 residues long. The J segment lost 7 bases and the V segment lost 3 bases, leaving 12 bases of the junction unmatched. The CDR3 DNA is TGTGCCACCAGCAGGCGCCAGACTAGCGGGGGGTCGACTAATGAGCAGTTCTTC. Its translation: CATSRRQTSGGSTNEQFF.

The chain recombines TRBV7-2 with TRBJ1-1; 9 positions agree with TRBD1. Looked up from germline, CDR1 is SGHTA and CDR2 is FQGNSA. The CDR3 consists of 14 residues. Losses at the gene ends were 5 bases for V and 7 bases for J; bases not matched to a gene: 8. This CDR3 is CASSQDRGSGEAFF. Here the CDR3 DNA reads TGTGCCAGCAGCCAGGACAGGGGATCGGGTGAAGCTTTCTTT.

The J gene is TRBJ2-5, the V gene TRBV10-3, with 9 bases identical to TRBD2. With 2 bases clipped from V and 2 bases from J, the junction kept 6 bases outside the gene matches. Germline V gene sequence: CDR1 ENHRY, CDR2 SYGVKD. This CDR3 region has 16 residues. The CDR3 loop reads CAISEGLAGKQETQYF. As DNA, the CDR3 is TGTGCCATCAGTGAGGGCCTAGCGGGGAAACAAGAGACCCAGTACTTC.

The chain has TRBV19 and TRBJ2-5; 9 bases are a match to TRBD1. The CDR3 is 15 amino acids. V lost 5 bases and J lost 2; bases outside the gene matches: 6. Germline assignment: CDR1 LNHDA and CDR2 SQIVND (reference sequence). The CDR3 sequence is CASSSPTGGQETQYF. DNA of the CDR3: TGTGCCAGTAGTTCCCCGACAGGGGGGCAAGAGACCCAGTACTTC.

The chain employs TRBV19 and TRBJ1-4; weak D call: TRBD1 (6 bases). Trimming took 5 bases from V and 2 from J, leaving 24 bases between them. This CDR3 spans 19 amino acids. Germline-derived CDR1 and CDR2 are LNHDA and SQIVND (reference sequence). This chain's CDR3 is CASSGRTAKNLPTNEKLFF. CDR3 coding DNA: TGTGCCAGTAGTGGACGGACAGCCAAAAACCTCCCTACTAATGAAAAACTGTTTTTT.

The chain combines TRBV6-1 with TRBJ1-1; D perhaps matches TRBD1 (6 bases). With 1 base removed from V and 5 bases from J, the gap between germline ends came to 11 bases. CDR3 length: 14 residues. Germline CDR1 reads MNHNS; CDR2 reads SASEGT. The CDR3 protein is CASSEGGRGTEAFF. The CDR3 bases are TGTGCCAGCAGTGAAGGGGGCAGGGGAACTGAAGCTTTCTTT.

This clone was seen just once. The V call is TRBV11-2, the J call TRBJ1-1; no firm D call. The CDR3 loop spans 12 amino acids. Trimming cost V 5 bases and J 5 bases, with 9 bases left between them. Germline CDR1 and CDR2: SGHAT and FQNNGV. The CDR3 here is CASSRDLTEAFF. The CDR3 DNA is TGTGCCAGCAGCCGCGACCTAACTGAAGCTTTCTTT.

This chain uses TRBV20-1 with TRBJ1-2, with D perhaps TRBD1 (6 bases). The germline gives CDR1 DFQATT, CDR2 SNEGSKA (reference sequence). The V end lost 6 bases, the J end lost 14 bases, and 16 bases lay between the germline ends. This CDR3 spans 10 amino acids. CDR3 protein: CSASGQRRTF. The DNA for the CDR3 is TGCAGTGCATCCGGACAGAGACGTACCTTC.

The rearrangement joins TRBV27 to TRBJ1-5; a weak D match, TRBD1 (5 bases). CDR1 is MNHEY and CDR2 is SMNVEV in the germline V gene (reference sequence). V gave up 6 bases and J gave up 4 bases, with 22 bases separating them. There are 17 residues in the CDR3. The CDR3 DNA reads TGTGCCAGCAGCGGGATAGTTTTGGGGCAAGTGAATCAGCCCCAGCATTTT. Translation: CASSGIVLGQVNQPQHF.

The chain carries TRBV11-3 and TRBJ1-1, with 8 nucleotides matching TRBD1. V was clipped by 5 bases and J by 2 bases; unmatched bases: 13. Germline CDR1 reads SGHNT; CDR2 reads YENEEA. The CDR3 is 17 residues long. CDR3 nucleotides: TGTGCCAGCAGCCTCCGGACAGGGAGGCCCACAAACACTGAAGCTTTCTTT. This gives the protein CASSLRTGRPTNTEAFF. Full variable domain (remainder filled in from reference TRBV11-3 and TRBJ1-1): EAGVVQSPRYKIIEKKQPVAFWCNPISGHNTLYWYLQNLGQGPELLIRYENEEAVDDSQLPKDRFSAERLKGVDSTLKIQPAELGDSAVYLCASSLRTGRPTNTEAFFGQGTRLTVV.

V and J are TRBV11-3 and TRBJ2-4; 7 nucleotides line up with TRBD2. CDR3 size: 14 residues. The J segment lost 8 bases and the V segment lost 1 base, leaving 5 bases of the junction unmatched. Per germline, CDR1 SGHNT and CDR2 YENEEA. The CDR3, as DNA: TGTGCCAGCAGCTTAGCTGGGGGAGGGGACATTCAGTACTTC. Amino acid sequence: CASSLAGGGDIQYF. The whole variable domain, filled in from reference TRBV11-3 and TRBJ2-4, reads EAGVVQSPRYKIIEKKQPVAFWCNPISGHNTLYWYLQNLGQGPELLIRYENEEAVDDSQLPKDRFSAERLKGVDSTLKIQPAELGDSAVYLCASSLAGGGDIQYFGAGTRLSVL.

V and J are TRBV9 and TRBJ1-2; a weak D match, TRBD1 (5 bases). The CDR3 is 13 amino acids. The germline gives CDR1 SGDLS, CDR2 YYNGEE. The V and J ends lost 4 bases and 6 bases respectively, with 13 bases between them. The CDR3 sequence: CASSSSGWDGYTF. CDR3 coding DNA: TGTGCCAGCAGCTCATCAGGGTGGGATGGCTACACCTTC.

The chain couples TRBV6-5 to TRBJ1-2, with D perhaps TRBD1 (5 bases). Trimming removed 0 bases at V and 5 bases at J, with 13 bases between. The germline V gene has CDR1 MNHEY and CDR2 SVGAGI. The CDR3 sequence is 15 residues long. The CDR3 nucleotides read TGTGCCAGCAGTTACTCCGGGAGGGGCGAATATGGCTACACCTTC. Encoded protein: CASSYSGRGEYGYTF.

The chain combines TRBV5-1 with TRBJ2-1; D remains ambiguous. The CDR3 length is 12 residues. V gave up 4 bases and J gave up 5 bases, with 7 bases separating them. In germline, CDR1 is SGHRS, CDR2 YFSETQ. CDR3 DNA: TGCGCCAGCAGCCTGCAGAACAATGAGCAGTTCTTC. Residues: CASSLQNNEQFF.

V usage is TRBV25-1 and J usage is TRBJ2-5, with 9 nucleotides matching TRBD1. Looked up from germline, CDR1 is MGHDK and CDR2 is SYGVNS. The CDR3 runs 15 residues. V was pared by 5 bases and J by 5 bases, with 9 bases of the junction left unmatched. In DNA form, the CDR3 reads TGTGCCAGCAGTTCCCACGACAGGGGGACGGAGACCCAGTACTTC. As protein: CASSSHDRGTETQYF.

The rearrangement links TRBV6-5 to TRBJ1-1; 10 nucleotides line up with TRBD1. The CDR3 is 14 residues long. Per the germline V gene, CDR1 is MNHEY and CDR2 is SVGAGI. V lost 2 bases, J lost 7 bases, and 4 bases stayed unmatched. For the CDR3, the DNA is TGTGCCAGCAGTTACGACAGGGGGCTGGATGAAGCTTTCTTT. Residues: CASSYDRGLDEAFF.